This T cell receptor beta chain stems from a study of beta chain features in type 1 diabetes. Regarding the study as a whole: Among all four CD4+ subsets, Type 1 diabetes patients had TCRB CDR3s that were moderately but significantly shorter. The naive, central memory and Treg TCRB repertoires looked more alike in patients than they did in healthy donors.

The CDR3 consists of 16 residues. Trimming took 5 bases from V and 3 from J, leaving 17 bases between them. Germline CDR1 SGHAT, CDR2 FQDESV (reference sequence). cDNA synthesis used the whole RNA isolate, giving expressed TCRB sequences. The read count averaged around 4 million across naive, central memory and regulatory T cell samples. Profiling relied on immunoSEQ multiplex PCR, and the TCRdb table lists in-frame clones only, not all of them. The repertoire holds hundreds of thousands of clones, with under 15% as singletons. On average, the one heparinised blood draw given by each donor was approximately 120 mL. Cell sorting via CD45RO/CCR7/CD25/CD127/CD95/CD27 was performed to obtain CD4+ naive, central memory, regulatory and stem cell-like memory cells. Remarks on this clone: The antigen is undetermined.

Input material: naive CD4+ T cells from blood. The V call is TRBV11-1, the J call TRBJ2-1; D could derive from TRBD1 or TRBD2 (6 bases each). This TCR came from a man aged 18 to 35 with type 1 diabetes. DNA of the CDR3: TGTGCCAGCAGCCCAACTCACGGGGGCGGCTACAATGAGCAGTTCTTC. This sequence encodes CASSPTHGGGYNEQFF.